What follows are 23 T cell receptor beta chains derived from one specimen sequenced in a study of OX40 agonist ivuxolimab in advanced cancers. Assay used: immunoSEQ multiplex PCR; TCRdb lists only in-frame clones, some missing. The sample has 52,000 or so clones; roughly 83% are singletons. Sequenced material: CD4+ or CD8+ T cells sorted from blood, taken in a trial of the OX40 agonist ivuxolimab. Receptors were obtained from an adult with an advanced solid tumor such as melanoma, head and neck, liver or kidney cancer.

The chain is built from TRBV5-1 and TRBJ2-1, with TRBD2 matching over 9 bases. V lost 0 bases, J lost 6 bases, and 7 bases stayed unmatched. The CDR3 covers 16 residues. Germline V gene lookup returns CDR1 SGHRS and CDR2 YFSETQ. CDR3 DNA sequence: TGCGCCAGCAGCTTGGTTAGCGGGAGAATCCCCAATGAGCAGTTCTTC. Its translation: CASSLVSGRIPNEQFF. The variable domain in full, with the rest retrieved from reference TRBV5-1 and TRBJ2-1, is KAGVTQTPRYLIKTRGQQVTLSCSPISGHRSVSWYQQTPGQGLQFLFEYFSETQRNKGNFPGRFSGRQFSNSRSEMNVSTLELGDSALYLCASSLVSGRIPNEQFFGPGTRLTVL.

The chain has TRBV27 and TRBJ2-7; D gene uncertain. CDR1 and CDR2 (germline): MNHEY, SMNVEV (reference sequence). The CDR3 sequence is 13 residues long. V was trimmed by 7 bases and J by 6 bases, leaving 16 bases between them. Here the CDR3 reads CASNNGGPGEQYF. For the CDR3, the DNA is TGTGCCAGCAATAATGGCGGCCCGGGCGAGCAGTACTTC.

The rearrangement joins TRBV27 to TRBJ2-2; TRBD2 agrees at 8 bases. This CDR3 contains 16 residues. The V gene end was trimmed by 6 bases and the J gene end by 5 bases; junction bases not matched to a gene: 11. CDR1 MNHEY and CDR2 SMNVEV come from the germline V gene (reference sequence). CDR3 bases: TGTGCCAGCAGCTTTATCTCCGGGAGGGCAACCGGGGAGCTGTTTTTT. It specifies CASSFISGRATGELFF.

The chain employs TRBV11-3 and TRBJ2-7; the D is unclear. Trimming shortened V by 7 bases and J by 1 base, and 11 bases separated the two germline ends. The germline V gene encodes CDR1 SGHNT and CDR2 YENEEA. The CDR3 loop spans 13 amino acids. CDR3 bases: TGTGCCAGCACCCTCGTAAGGTCCTACGAGCAGTACTTC. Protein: CASTLVRSYEQYF.

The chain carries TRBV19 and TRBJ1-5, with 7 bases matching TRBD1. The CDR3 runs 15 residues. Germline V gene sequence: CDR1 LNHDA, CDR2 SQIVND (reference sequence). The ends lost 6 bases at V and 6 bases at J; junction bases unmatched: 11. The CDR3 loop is CASSTLSQGGQPQHF. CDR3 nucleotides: TGTGCCAGTAGCACCCTCTCCCAGGGGGGTCAGCCCCAGCATTTT.

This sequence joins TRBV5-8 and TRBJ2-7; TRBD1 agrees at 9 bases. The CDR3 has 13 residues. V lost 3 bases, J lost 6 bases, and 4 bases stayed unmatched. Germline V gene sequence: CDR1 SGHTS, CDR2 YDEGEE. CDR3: CASSWDRASEQYF. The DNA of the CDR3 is TGTGCCAGCAGCTGGGACAGGGCGAGCGAGCAGTACTTC.

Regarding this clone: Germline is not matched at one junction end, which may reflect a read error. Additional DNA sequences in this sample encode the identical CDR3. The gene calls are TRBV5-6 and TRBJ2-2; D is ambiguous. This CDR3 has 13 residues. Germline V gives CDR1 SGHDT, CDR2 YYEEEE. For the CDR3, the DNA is TGCGCCAGCAGCTTGTCAGGCCCTCGGGAGCTGTTTTTT. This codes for CASSLSGPRELFF. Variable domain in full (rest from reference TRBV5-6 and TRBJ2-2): DAGVTQSPTHLIKTRGQQVTLRCSPKSGHDTVSWYQQALGQGPQFIFQYYEEEERQRGNFPDRFSGHQFPNYSSELNVNALLLGDSALYLCASSLSGPRELFFGEGSRLTVL.

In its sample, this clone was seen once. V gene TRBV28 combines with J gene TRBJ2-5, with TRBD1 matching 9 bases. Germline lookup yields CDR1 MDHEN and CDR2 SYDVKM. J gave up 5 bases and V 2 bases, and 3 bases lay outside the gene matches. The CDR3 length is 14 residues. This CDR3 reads CASSLGTGWETQYF. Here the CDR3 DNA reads TGTGCCAGCAGTTTAGGGACAGGGTGGGAGACCCAGTACTTC. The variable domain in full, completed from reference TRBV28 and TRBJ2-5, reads DVKVTQSSRYLVKRTGEKVFLECVQDMDHENMFWYRQDPGLGLRLIYFSYDVKMKEKGDIPEGYSVSREKKERFSLILESASTNQTSMYLCASSLGTGWETQYFGPGTRLLVL.

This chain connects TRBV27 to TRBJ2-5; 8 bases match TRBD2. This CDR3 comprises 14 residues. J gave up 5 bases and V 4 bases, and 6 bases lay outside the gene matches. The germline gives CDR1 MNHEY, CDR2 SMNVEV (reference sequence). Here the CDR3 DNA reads TGTGCCAGCAGTTCTAGCGGGCTAGGGGAGACCCAGTACTTC. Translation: CASSSSGLGETQYF.

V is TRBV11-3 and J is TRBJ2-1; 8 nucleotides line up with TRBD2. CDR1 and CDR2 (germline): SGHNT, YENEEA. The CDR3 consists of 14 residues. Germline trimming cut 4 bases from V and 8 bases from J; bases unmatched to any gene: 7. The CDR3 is CASSSSGGWDEQFF. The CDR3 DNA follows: TGTGCCAGCAGCTCCTCGGGAGGGTGGGATGAGCAGTTCTTC.

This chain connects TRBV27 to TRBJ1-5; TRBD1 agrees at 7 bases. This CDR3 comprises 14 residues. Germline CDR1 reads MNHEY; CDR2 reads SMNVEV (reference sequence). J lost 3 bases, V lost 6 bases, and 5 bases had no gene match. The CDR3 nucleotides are TGTGCCAGCAGACGGGACAGCCTCAATCAGCCCCAGCATTTT. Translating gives CASRRDSLNQPQHF.

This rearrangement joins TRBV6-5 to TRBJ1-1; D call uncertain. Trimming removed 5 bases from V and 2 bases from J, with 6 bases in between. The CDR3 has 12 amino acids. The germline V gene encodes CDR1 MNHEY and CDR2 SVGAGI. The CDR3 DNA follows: TGTGCCAGCAGTGGCCTAAACACTGAAGCTTTCTTT. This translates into CASSGLNTEAFF.

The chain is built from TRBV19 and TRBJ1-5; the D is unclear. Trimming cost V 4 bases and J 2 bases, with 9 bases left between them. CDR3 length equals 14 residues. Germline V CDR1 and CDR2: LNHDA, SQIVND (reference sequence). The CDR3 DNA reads TGTGCCAGTAGTACCACAAGGGGCAATCAGCCCCAGCATTTT. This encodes CASSTTRGNQPQHF. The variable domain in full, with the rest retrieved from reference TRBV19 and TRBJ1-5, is DGGITQSPKYLFRKEGQNVTLSCEQNLNHDAMYWYRQDPGQGLRLIYYSQIVNDFQKGDIAEGYSVSREKKESFPLTVTSAQKNPTAFYLCASSTTRGNQPQHFGDGTRLSIL.

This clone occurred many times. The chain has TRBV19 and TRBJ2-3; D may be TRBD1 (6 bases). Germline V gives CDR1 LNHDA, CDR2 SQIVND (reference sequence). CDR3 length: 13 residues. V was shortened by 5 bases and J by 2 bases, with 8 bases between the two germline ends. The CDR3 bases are TGTGCCAGTAGTTGGACAGTCACAGATACGCAGTATTTT. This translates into CASSWTVTDTQYF. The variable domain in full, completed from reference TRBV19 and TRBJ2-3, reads DGGITQSPKYLFRKEGQNVTLSCEQNLNHDAMYWYRQDPGQGLRLIYYSQIVNDFQKGDIAEGYSVSREKKESFPLTVTSAQKNPTAFYLCASSWTVTDTQYFGPGTRLTVL.

The CDR3, as DNA: TGTGCCAGCAGCGACTTACCGGGATCCCCCCAAGAGACCCAGTACTTC. Translating it yields CASSDLPGSPQETQYF. The V call is TRBV5-5, the J call TRBJ2-5, with D tentatively TRBD2 (5 bases). The CDR3 extends over 16 amino acids. CDR1 is SGHKS, CDR2 YYEKEE, per germline (reference sequence). Trimming took 4 bases from V and 1 from J, leaving 17 bases between them. The full variable domain, its missing parts supplied by reference TRBV5-5 and TRBJ2-5, is DAGVTQSPTHLIKTRGQQVTLRCSPISGHKSVSWYQQVLGQGPQFIFQYYEKEERGRGNFPDRFSARQFPNYSSELNVNALLLGDSALYLCASSDLPGSPQETQYFGPGTRLLVL.

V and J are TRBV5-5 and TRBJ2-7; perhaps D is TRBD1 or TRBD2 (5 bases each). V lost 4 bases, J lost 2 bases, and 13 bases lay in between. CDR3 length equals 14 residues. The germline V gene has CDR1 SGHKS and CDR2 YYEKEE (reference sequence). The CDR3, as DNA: TGTGCCAGCAGCCTGGAGCTGGGGGCCTACGAGCAGTACTTC. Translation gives CASSLELGAYEQYF.

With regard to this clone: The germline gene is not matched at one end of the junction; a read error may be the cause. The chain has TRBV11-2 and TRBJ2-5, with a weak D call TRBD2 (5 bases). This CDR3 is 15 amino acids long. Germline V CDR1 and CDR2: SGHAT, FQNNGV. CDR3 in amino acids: CASSLYSGVQEAQYF. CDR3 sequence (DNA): TGTGCCAGCAGCTTATACTCCGGGGTCCAAGAGGCCCAGTACTTC.

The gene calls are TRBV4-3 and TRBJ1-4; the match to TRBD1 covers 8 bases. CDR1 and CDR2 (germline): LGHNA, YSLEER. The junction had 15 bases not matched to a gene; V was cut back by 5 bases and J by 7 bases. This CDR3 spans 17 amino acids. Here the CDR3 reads CASSTGTGGATGEKLFF. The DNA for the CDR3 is TGCGCCAGCAGCACCGGGACAGGTGGAGCAACGGGTGAAAAACTGTTTTTT.

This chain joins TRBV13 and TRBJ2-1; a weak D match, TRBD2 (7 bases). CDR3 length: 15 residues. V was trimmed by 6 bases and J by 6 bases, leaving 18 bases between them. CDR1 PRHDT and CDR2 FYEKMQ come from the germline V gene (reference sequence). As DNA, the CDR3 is TGTGCCAGCAGTTTATCGGGGGCGGGAGTCAATGAGCAGTTCTTC. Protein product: CASSLSGAGVNEQFF.

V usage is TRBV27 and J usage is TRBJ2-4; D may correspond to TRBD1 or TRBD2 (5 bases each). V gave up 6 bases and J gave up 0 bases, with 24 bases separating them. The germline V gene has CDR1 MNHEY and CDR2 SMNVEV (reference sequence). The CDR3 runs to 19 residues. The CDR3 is CASSKRLQGGSQAKNIQYF. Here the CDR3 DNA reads TGTGCCAGCAGCAAACGCTTGCAGGGTGGGAGTCAAGCCAAAAACATTCAGTACTTC.

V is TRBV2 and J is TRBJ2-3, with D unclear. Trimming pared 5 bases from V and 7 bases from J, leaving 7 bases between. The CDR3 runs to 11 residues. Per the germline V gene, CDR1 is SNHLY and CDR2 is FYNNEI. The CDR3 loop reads CASSISYTQYF. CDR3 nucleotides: TGTGCCAGCAGTATCTCTTATACGCAGTATTTT.

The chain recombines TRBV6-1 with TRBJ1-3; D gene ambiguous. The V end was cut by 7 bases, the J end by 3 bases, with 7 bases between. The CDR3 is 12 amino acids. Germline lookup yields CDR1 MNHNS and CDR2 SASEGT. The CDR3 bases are TGTGCCAGCACCACAGATGGAAACACCATATATTTT. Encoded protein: CASTTDGNTIYF.

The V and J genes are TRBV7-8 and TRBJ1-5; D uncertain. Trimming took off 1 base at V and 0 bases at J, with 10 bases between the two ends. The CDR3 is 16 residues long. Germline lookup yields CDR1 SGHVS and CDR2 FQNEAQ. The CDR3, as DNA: TGTGCCAGCAGCTTAGTGTCGGTTACTAGCAATCAGCCCCAGCATTTT. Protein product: CASSLVSVTSNQPQHF.